Below are 21 T cell receptor beta chains sequenced from a single sample in a study of molecular identifiers for immune sequencing clone quantification. TCRdb analysed the PCR reads with MiXCR anew, one entry per CDR3 protein. The repertoire includes over 35,000 distinct CDR3 sequences, about 18% of them detected once, and less than 9% sits in the top ten. The sample taken for sequencing was naive CD8+ T cells from blood, with Jurkat cell RNA spiked in. Subset here: FACS-sorted CD8+CD4-CCR7+CD45RA+ naive T cells. The receptors stem from a human donor in good health. Some libraries in this study had Jurkat cell RNA spiked in.

This clonotype was observed at least ten times. The DNA of the CDR3 is TGTGCCAGCAGCGTAGGGGGGCCGCGCTATGGCTACACCTTC. It is translated as CASSVGGPRYGYTF. V gene TRBV9 combines with J gene TRBJ1-2, with a weak D call TRBD1 (6 bases). The CDR3 contains 14 residues. The V end was cut by 0 bases, the J end by 4 bases, with 10 bases between. The germline V gene has CDR1 SGDLS and CDR2 YYNGEE.

Concerning this clonotype itself: A read error is possible here, since a much larger clone lies one base away. The chain uses TRBV27 and TRBJ2-1; 8 nucleotides match TRBD1. The CDR3 is 17 residues long. Unmatched junction bases numbered 18, after V lost 7 bases and J lost 7 bases. Per the germline V gene, CDR1 is MNHEY and CDR2 is SMNVEV (reference sequence). CDR3 nucleotide sequence: TGTGCCAGCAATTCACTTCCCGGGACAGGTCCTAGAAATGAGCAGTTCTTC. Its protein product is CASNSLPGTGPRNEQFF.

At least ten counts were recorded for this clonotype. This chain links TRBV7-9 with TRBJ2-5; 8 bases fit TRBD1. With V trimmed by 6 bases and J by 3 bases, 6 bases remained unmatched. CDR3 size: 14 residues. CDR1 is SEHNR and CDR2 is FQNEAQ in the germline V gene (reference sequence). The CDR3 loop is CASRLRQGKETQYF. DNA for the CDR3: TGTGCCAGCAGACTTCGACAGGGGAAAGAGACCCAGTACTTC. The variable domain in full, with the rest retrieved from reference TRBV7-9 and TRBJ2-5, is DTGVSQNPRHKITKRGQNVTFRCDPISEHNRLYWYRQTLGQGPEFLTYFQNEAQLEKSRLLSDRFSAERPKGSFSTLEIQRTEQGDSAMYLCASRLRQGKETQYFGPGTRLLVL.

This clonotype showed up just once. Possible read error: a much larger clone is one base away. The chain links TRBV9 to TRBJ1-4, with 9 bases matching TRBD1. Germline CDR1 SGDLS, CDR2 YYNGEE. V was clipped by 0 bases and J by 8 bases; unmatched bases: 2. The CDR3 runs 14 residues. The CDR3 spells CASSVETGGEKLFF. In DNA, the CDR3 is TGTGCCAGCAGCGTAGAGACAGGGGGGGAAAAACTGTTTTTT. Full variable domain (remainder filled in from reference TRBV9 and TRBJ1-4): DSGVTQTPKHLITATGQRVTLRCSPRSGDLSVYWYQQSLDQGLQFLIQYYNGEERAKGNILERFSAQQFPDLHSELNLSSLELGDSALYFCASSVETGGEKLFFGSGTQLSVL.

Many counts were recorded for this clonotype. J is TRBJ2-7 and V is TRBV29-1, with TRBD2 identical over 10 bases. V lost 8 bases, J lost 1 base, and 5 bases stayed unmatched. The CDR3 sequence is 13 residues long. Germline values: CDR1 SQVTM, CDR2 ANQGSEA. The CDR3 coding sequence is TGCAGCATCACTAGCGGGATTTCCTACGAGCAGTACTTC. It encodes CSITSGISYEQYF.

This clonotype has a handful of counts. V and J are TRBV29-1 and TRBJ2-3, with 7 nucleotides matching TRBD2. Germline V gene lookup returns CDR1 SQVTM and CDR2 ANQGSEA. CDR3 length equals 13 residues. The J segment lost 5 bases and the V segment lost 5 bases, leaving 7 bases of the junction unmatched. DNA of the CDR3: TGCAGCGTTCCCAGCGGGAAGGTAGATACGCAGTATTTT. Protein sequence: CSVPSGKVDTQYF.

This clonotype was recorded only once. The chain carries TRBV5-1 and TRBJ2-1; the match to TRBD1 covers 11 bases. Germline values: CDR1 SGHRS, CDR2 YFSETQ. The CDR3 loop spans 16 amino acids. V trimming: 1 base; J trimming: 8 bases; junction bases outside the gene matches: 8. In DNA, the CDR3 is TGCGCCAGCAGCTTGCGAGGGACAGGGGGTGTGGATGAGCAGTTCTTC. It codes for CASSLRGTGGVDEQFF. The full variable domain, in which reference TRBV5-1 and TRBJ2-1 provide the parts outside the CDR3, is KAGVTQTPRYLIKTRGQQVTLSCSPISGHRSVSWYQQTPGQGLQFLFEYFSETQRNKGNFPGRFSGRQFSNSRSEMNVSTLELGDSALYLCASSLRGTGGVDEQFFGPGTRLTVL.

The sample holds a few counts of this clonotype. The chain combines TRBV7-6 with TRBJ2-5; 12 bases map to TRBD1. CDR3 size: 17 residues. V shed 3 bases, J shed 5 bases, and the junction held 10 bases outside the gene matches. From germline, CDR1 is SGHVS and CDR2 FNYEAQ. The CDR3 bases are TGTGCCAGCAGCTTCCCCCGGGCGGGACAGGGGGCCGAGACCCAGTACTTC. It codes for CASSFPRAGQGAETQYF.

At least ten counts were recorded for this clonotype. The chain joins TRBV6-6 to TRBJ2-7; maybe TRBD2 (6 bases). Germline assignment: CDR1 MNHNY and CDR2 SVGAGI (reference sequence). The CDR3 runs to 14 residues. V was cut by 2 bases and J by 6 bases, with 14 bases left in between. CDR3 nucleotide sequence: TGTGCCAGCAGTTACGGACTCCCCGGGGGCGAGCAGTACTTC. The encoded protein is CASSYGLPGGEQYF.

This clonotype has ten or more counts. V is TRBV4-3 and J is TRBJ1-1; possibly TRBD1 for D (5 bases). The germline gives CDR1 LGHNA, CDR2 YSLEER. V lost 2 bases and J 0 bases, leaving 10 bases between the germline ends. The CDR3 is 15 amino acids. In DNA, the CDR3 is TGCGCCAGCAGCCAATACGCGGGGGTGAACACTGAAGCTTTCTTT. Encoded protein: CASSQYAGVNTEAFF.

The rearrangement links TRBV5-6 to TRBJ2-7; 10 bases map to TRBD2. The CDR3 spans 14 residues. CDR1 is SGHDT, CDR2 YYEEEE, per germline. V gave up 4 bases and J gave up 3 bases; unmatched junction bases: 4. CDR3 DNA sequence: TGTGCCAGCAGCGTAGGACTAGCGGACTACGAGCAGTACTTC. Translated, it gives CASSVGLADYEQYF.

This clonotype was recorded many times. This chain links TRBV2 with TRBJ2-2; D unclear. Germline CDR1 reads SNHLY; CDR2 reads FYNNEI. V was shortened by 0 bases and J by 4 bases, with 6 bases between the two germline ends. CDR3 length: 14 residues. CDR3 sequence: CASSEAPLTGELFF. Written as DNA, the CDR3 is TGTGCCAGCAGTGAAGCTCCGCTCACCGGGGAGCTGTTTTTT.

This clonotype was counted many times. The chain recombines TRBV20-1 with TRBJ2-5; the D gene is possibly TRBD1 (5 bases). Trimming shortened V by 0 bases and J by 5 bases, and 13 bases separated the two germline ends. The CDR3 is made up of 14 amino acids. The germline CDR1 and CDR2 sequences are DFQATT and SNEGSKA (reference sequence). CDR3 loop: CSARDPVQGETQYF. The CDR3 DNA reads as TGCAGTGCTAGAGACCCAGTGCAGGGTGAGACCCAGTACTTC.

At least ten counts were recorded for this clonotype. The genes are TRBV4-3 and TRBJ1-2; no reliable D call. Germline loops: CDR1 LGHNA, CDR2 YSLEER. Trimming took 0 bases from V and 4 from J, leaving 15 bases between them. The CDR3 consists of 16 residues. CDR3 in DNA: TGCGCCAGCAGCCAAGATCTTGTTGGCCCCTCCTATGGCTACACCTTC. Translation: CASSQDLVGPSYGYTF.

Ten or more counts support this clonotype. The chain employs TRBV4-2 and TRBJ2-1; D may be TRBD1 or TRBD2 (6 bases each). This CDR3 comprises 13 residues. The germline gives CDR1 LGHNA, CDR2 YNFKEQ. V was clipped by 0 bases and J by 9 bases, with 9 bases between them. Written as DNA, the CDR3 is TGTGCCAGCAGCCAAGATGAGGGGGGTGAGCAGTTCTTC. It yields the protein CASSQDEGGEQFF.

This clonotype was seen at least ten times. The chain couples TRBV7-8 to TRBJ2-2; a possible D gene is TRBD1 (5 bases). The germline V and J ends were trimmed by 5 bases and 1 base, with 14 bases remaining between them. Germline V gene data show CDR1 as SGHVS and CDR2 as FQNEAQ. This CDR3 has 16 residues. The chain's CDR3 is CASSIDSQLNTGELFF. The CDR3 coding sequence is TGTGCCAGCAGCATCGACAGCCAACTGAACACCGGGGAGCTGTTTTTT. The variable domain in full, completed from reference TRBV7-8 and TRBJ2-2, reads GAGVSQSPRYKVAKRGQDVALRCDPISGHVSLFWYQQALGQGPEFLTYFQNEAQLDKSGLPSDRFFAERPEGSVSTLKIQRTQQEDSAVYLCASSIDSQLNTGELFFGEGSRLTVL.

Many counts were recorded for this clonotype. V gene TRBV20-1 combines with J gene TRBJ2-1; 14 nucleotides align to TRBD2. CDR1 is DFQATT, CDR2 SNEGSKA, per germline (reference sequence). This CDR3 region has 18 residues. With 3 bases clipped from V and 0 bases from J, the junction kept 7 bases outside the gene matches. The DNA for the CDR3 is TGCAGTGCTAGGGGACTAGCGGGAGTCCCCATCTCCTACAATGAGCAGTTCTTC. Encoded protein: CSARGLAGVPISYNEQFF.

This clonotype was picked up one time. This clone may be a read error of a much larger clone one base away. The chain employs TRBV9 and TRBJ2-2; TRBD1 agrees at 9 bases. Losses at the gene ends were 6 bases for V and 7 bases for J; bases not matched to a gene: 13. This CDR3 has 16 amino acids. The V gene's germline CDR1 is SGDLS and CDR2 YYNGEE. CDR3 nucleotide sequence: TGTGCCAGCAAAGATACGGACAGGGGAATTGGCGGGGAGCTGTTTTTT. It codes for CASKDTDRGIGGELFF.

This clonotype appeared many times. The CDR3 spells CASRRTGGYEQYF. The CDR3 DNA is TGTGCCAGCAGACGGACAGGTGGCTACGAGCAGTACTTC. J is TRBJ2-7 and V is TRBV7-9; 7 bases are shared with TRBD1. This CDR3 spans 13 amino acids. Germline CDR1 SEHNR, CDR2 FQNEAQ (reference sequence). V was pared by 6 bases and J by 3 bases, with 5 bases of the junction left unmatched.

This clonotype was observed at least ten times. This sequence joins TRBV29-1 and TRBJ2-7; 7 nucleotides align to TRBD1. V trimming: 2 bases; J trimming: 4 bases; junction bases outside the gene matches: 5. The CDR3 runs 13 residues. Germline V gene data show CDR1 as SQVTM and CDR2 as ANQGSEA. The CDR3 spells CSVESGTVYEQYF. CDR3 in DNA: TGCAGCGTTGAATCAGGGACAGTGTACGAGCAGTACTTC.

In its sample, this clonotype was seen a few times. The chain joins TRBV6-5 to TRBJ1-1; D not certain. This CDR3 contains 12 residues. Germline V gene data show CDR1 as MNHEY and CDR2 as SVGAGI. The germline V and J ends were trimmed by 0 bases and 1 base, with 0 bases remaining between them. The DNA for the CDR3 is TGTGCCAGCAGTTACTCGAACACTGAAGCTTTCTTT. Encoded protein: CASSYSNTEAFF.